One and the same sample provided the 15 T cell receptor beta chains below, sequenced in a study of metastatic and nonmetastatic thyroid tumors. Every patient was untreated before thyroid surgery. TCRdb re-called clones from the PCR reads using MiXCR. The table shows about 56,000 clones, with 30% occurring only once. The sequenced sample was blood. Receptors were obtained from a female donor with papillary thyroid cancer or a benign thyroid nodule (not recorded which). Some clones in this sample may be carry-over from other donors' samples.

This clone was counted only a few times. The V and J genes are TRBV28 and TRBJ1-1; no clear D. CDR1 and CDR2 (germline): MDHEN, SYDVKM. The CDR3 is made up of 16 amino acids. Deletions cut 6 bases from V and 0 bases from J, with 17 bases between. The CDR3 DNA sequence: TGTGCCAGCAGAACCTATTCAGGATATCTGAACACTGAAGCTTTCTTT. It encodes CASRTYSGYLNTEAFF.

This chain joins TRBV12-3 or TRBV12-4 and TRBJ1-1, with 7 positions matching TRBD1. The V and J ends lost 5 bases and 3 bases, in that order; junction bases with no gene match: 6. This CDR3 contains 14 residues. Written as DNA, the CDR3 is TGTGCCAGCAGTAGCACCAGGGGGGACACTGAAGCTTTCTTT. Its translation is CASSSTRGDTEAFF.

This clone was detected only a few times. V and J are TRBV6-5 and TRBJ2-2; D gene unclear. Germline loops: CDR1 MNHEY, CDR2 SVGAGI. V shed 3 bases and J shed 6 bases, with 5 bases lying between them. The CDR3 has 12 amino acids. CDR3 sequence reads: CASSYSAGELFF. The CDR3, as DNA: TGTGCCAGCAGTTATTCCGCCGGGGAGCTGTTTTTT.

In its sample, this clone was seen a few times. The J gene is TRBJ1-5, the V gene TRBV28; D remains unclear. The CDR3 has 12 residues. CDR1 and CDR2 (germline): MDHEN, SYDVKM. V was trimmed by 2 bases and J by 8 bases, leaving 7 bases between them. CDR3 protein: CASSLEREPQHF. CDR3 in DNA: TGTGCCAGCAGTTTAGAGAGGGAGCCCCAGCATTTT.

Only a few counts were recorded for this clone. This chain connects TRBV6-1 to TRBJ2-7; TRBD1 matches 9 bases. Germline CDR1 and CDR2: MNHNS and SASEGT. The CDR3 is 13 amino acids. V trimming: 5 bases; J trimming: 3 bases; junction bases outside the gene matches: 2. CDR3 residues: CASSTGGGYEQYF. The DNA of the CDR3 is TGTGCCAGCAGTACAGGGGGCGGCTACGAGCAGTACTTC.

This clone has more than one count but fewer than ten. This chain links TRBV6-1 with TRBJ2-7; possibly TRBD2 for D (7 bases). The CDR3 runs 14 residues. The germline CDR1 and CDR2 sequences are MNHNS and SASEGT. V was shortened by 6 bases and J by 5 bases, with 17 bases between the two germline ends. CDR3 nucleotides: TGTGCCAGCAGACAAGTCGGGGGGCAGGACGAGCAGTACTTC. As protein: CASRQVGGQDEQYF.

This chain uses TRBV7-2 with TRBJ2-2; D is ambiguous. The CDR3 sequence is 14 residues long. Trimming took off 2 bases at V and 5 bases at J, with 9 bases between the two ends. Germline CDR1 SGHTA, CDR2 FQGNSA. CDR3 loop: CASSLRVPTGELFF. The CDR3 DNA sequence: TGTGCCAGCAGCTTACGGGTCCCAACCGGGGAGCTGTTTTTT. Variable domain in full (rest from reference TRBV7-2 and TRBJ2-2): GAGVSQSPSNKVTEKGKDVELRCDPISGHTALYWYRQSLGQGLEFLIYFQGNSAPDKSGLPSDRFSAERTGGSVSTLTIQRTQQEDSAVYLCASSLRVPTGELFFGEGSRLTVL.

V gene TRBV28 combines with J gene TRBJ1-1, with a possible D match to TRBD1 (6 bases). V lost 3 bases and J lost 4, with 12 bases in between. CDR3 length: 14 amino acids. Per the germline V gene, CDR1 is MDHEN and CDR2 is SYDVKM. CDR3 sequence reads: CASSLGGGGTEAFF. CDR3 coding DNA: TGTGCCAGCAGTTTGGGAGGAGGGGGCACTGAAGCTTTCTTT.

This clone was seen a few times. The genes are TRBV6-5 and TRBJ2-7; 7 bases line up with TRBD1. This CDR3 has 15 residues. Trimming took 2 bases from V and 2 from J; bases not matched to a gene: 6. Germline assignment: CDR1 MNHEY and CDR2 SVGAGI. The CDR3 DNA reads TGTGCCAGCAGTTACGACCGGGACAGCACCTACGAGCAGTACTTC. Amino acids: CASSYDRDSTYEQYF.

Comment on this clone: A read error may produce the germline difference seen at one junction end. J is TRBJ2-7 and V is TRBV12-3 or TRBV12-4, with D perhaps matching TRBD1 or TRBD2 (5 bases each). The CDR3 sequence is 13 residues long. The CDR3 protein is CASSLINYRDLSF. CDR3 nucleotides: TGTGCCAGCAGTTTAATAAATTACCGGGACCTTTCCTTC.

The chain's CDR3 is CASSHEQGNTEAFF. As DNA, the CDR3 is TGTGCCAGCAGCCATGAACAGGGGAACACTGAAGCTTTCTTT. The V gene is TRBV16, the J gene TRBJ1-1; the D gene is possibly TRBD1 (6 bases). There are 14 residues in the CDR3. Germline V gene data show CDR1 as KGHSY and CDR2 as FQNENV. Trimming removed 3 bases at V and 1 base at J, with 9 bases between.

In its sample, this clone ranks as large. V usage is TRBV6-2 or TRBV6-3 and J usage is TRBJ2-7, with D maybe TRBD1 (6 bases). V was shortened by 6 bases and J by 9 bases, with 15 bases between the two germline ends. This CDR3 is 12 amino acids long. Germline CDR1 is MNHEY and CDR2 is SVGEGT. CDR3 nucleotides: TGTGCCAGCAGAACAGGGAGTTCGTGGCAGTACTTC. Protein product: CASRTGSSWQYF.

V and J are TRBV14 and TRBJ1-2, with 8 bases that match TRBD1. The V gene end was trimmed by 2 bases and the J gene end by 3 bases; junction bases not matched to a gene: 8. The CDR3 totals 16 residues. Germline V gene lookup returns CDR1 SGHDN and CDR2 FVKESK. CDR3 nucleotide sequence: TGTGCCAGCAGCCAACTGGGACTACAGGGGGACTATGGCTACACCTTC. Translating gives CASSQLGLQGDYGYTF.

This clone showed up just a few times. A read error may be the cause here, since a much bigger clone is one base away. This sequence joins TRBV6-1 and TRBJ2-2; possibly TRBD1 for D (6 bases). The CDR3 is 16 residues long. Germline loops: CDR1 MNHNS, CDR2 SASEGT. CDR3 amino acids: CASEPSTGRNTGEPFF. CDR3 DNA: TGTGCCAGCGAGCCTTCGACAGGACGGAACACCGGGGAGCCGTTTTTT.

This clone was counted only a few times. V and J are TRBV6-2 or TRBV6-3 and TRBJ1-1, with D possibly matching TRBD1 (6 bases). From germline, CDR1 is MNHEY and CDR2 SVGEGT. V was pared by 0 bases and J by 4 bases, with 15 bases between. The CDR3 is made up of 16 amino acids. In DNA, the CDR3 is TGTGCCAGCAGTTACTCGATGACAGGCTTGGCCACTGAAGCTTTCTTT. Protein product: CASSYSMTGLATEAFF.